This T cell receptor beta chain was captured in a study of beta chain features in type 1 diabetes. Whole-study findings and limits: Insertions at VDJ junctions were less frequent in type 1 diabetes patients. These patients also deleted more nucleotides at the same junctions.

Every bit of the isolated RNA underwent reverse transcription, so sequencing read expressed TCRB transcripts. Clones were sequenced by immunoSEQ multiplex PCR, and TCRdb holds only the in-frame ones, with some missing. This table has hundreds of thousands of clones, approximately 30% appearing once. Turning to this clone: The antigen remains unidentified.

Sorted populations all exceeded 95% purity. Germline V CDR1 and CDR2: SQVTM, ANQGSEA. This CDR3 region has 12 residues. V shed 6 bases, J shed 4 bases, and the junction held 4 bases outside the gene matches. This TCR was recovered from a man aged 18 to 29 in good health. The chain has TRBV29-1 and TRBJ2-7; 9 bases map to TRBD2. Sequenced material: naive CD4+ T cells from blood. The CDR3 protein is CSVGTSPYEQYF. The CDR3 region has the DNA TGCAGCGTCGGGACTAGCCCATACGAGCAGTACTTC.